These 9 T cell receptor beta chains were sequenced from one sample in a study of beta chain features in type 1 diabetes. Isolated RNA was reverse transcribed in full, so expressed TCRB transcripts were sequenced. Clones were read by immunoSEQ multiplex PCR, and TCRdb kept only the in-frame ones, dropping some. The sample shows under 900,000 clones, 17% of them seen only once. The sequenced material came from naive CD4+ T cells from blood. The source is a young woman in good health.

There are a few counts of this clone. The chain employs TRBV7-2 and TRBJ2-3; 8 nucleotides match TRBD2. CDR1 SGHTA and CDR2 FQGNSA come from the germline V gene. The CDR3 has 17 residues. J lost 3 bases, V lost 4 bases, and 12 bases had no gene match. The CDR3 region is CASSWRRGAGVTDTQYF. The CDR3, as DNA: TGTGCCAGCAGCTGGAGGAGGGGAGCGGGAGTGACAGATACGCAGTATTTT.

The V gene is TRBV25-1, the J gene TRBJ2-7, with a tentative D call TRBD2 (6 bases). CDR1 and CDR2 from the germline V gene are MGHDK and SYGVNS. The length of the CDR3 is 14 residues. Trimming shortened V by 2 bases and J by 6 bases, and 14 bases separated the two germline ends. The CDR3 spells CASSERLGVGEQYF. The CDR3 DNA is TGTGCCAGCAGTGAAAGACTAGGTGTGGGCGAGCAGTACTTC.

This clone has a handful of counts. V and J are TRBV7-8 and TRBJ2-3, with a weak D call TRBD2 (5 bases). V was cut by 1 base and J by 13 bases, with 21 bases left in between. The CDR3 extends over 15 amino acids. Germline V gives CDR1 SGHVS, CDR2 FQNEAQ. CDR3 DNA sequence: TGTGCCAGCAGCTTAGGAGTGGGAGTCTATTTTTTTGAGTATTTT. As protein: CASSLGVGVYFFEYF.

This clone has more than one count but fewer than ten. This chain joins TRBV19 and TRBJ2-1; 15 nucleotides align to TRBD2. Unmatched junction bases numbered 15, after V lost 5 bases and J lost 7 bases. The germline V gene has CDR1 LNHDA and CDR2 SQIVND (reference sequence). The CDR3 consists of 19 residues. The CDR3 coding sequence is TGTGCCAGTAGTTTCTCCGGGACAGGGGGACTAGCGGGAGGAAATGAGCAGTTCTTC. Translation gives CASSFSGTGGLAGGNEQFF.

The table lists this clone with a few counts. The chain couples TRBV2 to TRBJ2-2; possible D gene TRBD1, 5 bases. The CDR3 length is 13 residues. V gave up 7 bases and J gave up 1 base, with 7 bases separating them. Germline V gene lookup returns CDR1 SNHLY and CDR2 FYNNEI. CDR3 sequence reads: CASTQGNTGELFF. The CDR3 coding sequence is TGTGCCAGCACTCAGGGGAACACCGGGGAGCTGTTTTTT.

This clone was detected only a few times. J is TRBJ2-1 and V is TRBV7-9; TRBD2 agrees at 9 bases. The CDR3 runs to 16 residues. Germline V lookup: CDR1 SEHNR, CDR2 FQNEAQ (reference sequence). V was pared by 1 base and J by 9 bases, with 10 bases of the junction left unmatched. The CDR3 loop is CASSLGVTSGPLEQFF. Here the CDR3 DNA reads TGTGCCAGCAGCTTAGGAGTCACTAGCGGGCCCCTTGAGCAGTTCTTC.

This clone was found a few times. The rearrangement links TRBV5-4 to TRBJ2-7; 8 bases agree with TRBD1. This CDR3 contains 15 residues. Germline CDR1 SGHNT, CDR2 YYREEE (reference sequence). J lost 6 bases, V lost 0 bases, and 8 bases had no gene match. The CDR3 is CASSLGGQAFFEQYF. CDR3 bases: TGTGCCAGCAGCTTGGGGGGACAGGCTTTTTTCGAGCAGTACTTC.

This clone came up a few times. The chain uses TRBV27 and TRBJ2-3; D gene uncertain. The CDR3 loop spans 14 amino acids. The V end lost 1 base, the J end lost 0 bases, and 5 bases lay between the germline ends. Germline values: CDR1 MNHEY, CDR2 SMNVEV (reference sequence). This chain's CDR3 is CASSLLGSTDTQYF. CDR3 in DNA: TGTGCCAGCAGTTTATTAGGAAGCACAGATACGCAGTATTTT.

V usage is TRBV10-3 and J usage is TRBJ2-5; possibly TRBD1 for D (6 bases). Germline V gives CDR1 ENHRY, CDR2 SYGVKD. Trimming took 4 bases from V and 1 from J, leaving 16 bases between them. CDR3 size: 16 residues. The CDR3 DNA reads TGTGCCATCAGTGTAGTGGCAGGGGCTAGCCAAGAGACCCAGTACTTC. It is translated as CAISVVAGASQETQYF.